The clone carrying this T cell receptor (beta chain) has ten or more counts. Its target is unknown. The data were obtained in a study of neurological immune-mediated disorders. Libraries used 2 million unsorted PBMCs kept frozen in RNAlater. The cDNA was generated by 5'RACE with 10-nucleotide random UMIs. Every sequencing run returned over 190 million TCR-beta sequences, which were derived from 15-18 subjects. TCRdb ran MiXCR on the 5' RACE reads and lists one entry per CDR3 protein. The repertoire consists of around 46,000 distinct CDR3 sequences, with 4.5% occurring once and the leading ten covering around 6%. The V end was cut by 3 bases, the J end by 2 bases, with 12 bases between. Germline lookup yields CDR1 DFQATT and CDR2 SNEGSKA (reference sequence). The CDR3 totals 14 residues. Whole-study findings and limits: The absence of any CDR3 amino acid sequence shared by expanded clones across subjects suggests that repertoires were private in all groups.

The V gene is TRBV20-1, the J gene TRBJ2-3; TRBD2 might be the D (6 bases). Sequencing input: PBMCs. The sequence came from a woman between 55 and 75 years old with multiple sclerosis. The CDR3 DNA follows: TGCAGTGCTAGGGTTAGCGGATTCACAGATACGCAGTATTTT. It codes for CSARVSGFTDTQYF.